This T cell receptor beta chain was documented in a study of cytomegalovirus exposure and HLA in healthy donors. Concerning this clone itself: What it recognizes is unknown.

Study-wide results and caveats: The Asian-associated ancestry cluster reportedly had fewer N-insertions than the approximately 670-donor mean in a later analysis. In an earlier analysis, most TCR beta V segments were productive about 90% or about 30% of the time. The authors later linked a missense DCLRE1C variant to TCR beta V- and J-gene trimming.

PCR was performed using 60 Vbeta and 13 Jbeta primers. As processed by the authors: Later analysis identified tens of millions of unique TCR beta chains, approximately 10 million shared. Repertoires were generated with immunoSEQ multiplex PCR, while TCRdb's copy carries only in-frame clones and drops some. The V and J calls and clone size were taken over from that table, and D and trimming were inferred from the DNA. This repertoire shows under 200,000 clones, approximately 80% found once; its top ten account for about 2.6%. The CDR3 has 14 amino acids. The junction had 10 bases not matched to a gene; V was cut back by 4 bases and J by 7 bases. Germline values: CDR1 MDHEN, CDR2 SYDVKM.

The TCR was taken from a woman aged 40 to 50 in good health and CMV-seropositive. The chain employs TRBV28 and TRBJ2-7, with TRBD2 identical over 7 bases. Sequenced material: PBMCs. The CDR3 spells CASSSLGGAEEQYF. CDR3 DNA: TGTGCCAGCAGTTCATTGGGAGGGGCGGAGGAGCAGTACTTC.